A selection of T cell receptor beta chains follows, all from one sample in a study of cytomegalovirus exposure and HLA in healthy donors. The protocol was immunoSEQ multiplex PCR, while the TCRdb copy is restricted to in-frame clones and leaves out a portion. The data show roughly 240,000 clones, with around 80% seen just once and around 0.44% held by the top ten. Sequencing used PBMCs. Source of these receptors: a boy younger than 18 in good health and CMV-seronegative. Each CDR3 is given with its conserved first and last residue. Each record gives: V gene, D gene, J gene, clone size, CDR3 protein, CDR3 DNA. D genes are given only for firm matches. Size tells how often a clone was seen (once, few, many) or the class of an expanded clone, and some rows leave it out.

>TRBV14|TRBD1|TRBJ1-2|.
CASSQNRGQGAGGYTF
TGTGCCAGCAGCCAAAACAGGGGACAGGGGGCAGGAGGCTACACCTTC
>TRBV23-1|TRBD2|TRBJ2-1|.
CASSLSGLADSYNEQFF
TGCGCCAGCAGTCTCTCAGGACTAGCGGATTCCTACAATGAGCAGTTCTTC
>TRBV6-6|TRBD2|TRBJ2-5|.
CASSYGLGIGTQYF
TGTGCCAGCAGTTACGGACTAGGGATCGGGACCCAGTACTTC
>TRBV28|.|TRBJ1-1|.
CASSLVGFEAFF
TGTGCCAGCAGTTTAGTCGGGTTTGAAGCTTTCTTT
>TRBV6-1|.|TRBJ1-5|once
CASSEFPGDSNQPQHF
TGTGCCAGCAGTGAATTTCCGGGGGATAGCAATCAGCCCCAGCATTTT
>TRBV9|TRBD2|TRBJ2-1|.
CASSVTSSAEQFF
TGTGCCAGCAGCGTGACTAGCTCCGCTGAGCAGTTCTTC
>TRBV7-3|TRBD1|TRBJ1-1|.
CASSSQGANTEAFF
TGTGCCAGCAGCTCACAGGGGGCGAACACTGAAGCTTTCTTT
>TRBV19|TRBD2|TRBJ2-3|.
CASSSLAGGGTDTQYF
TGTGCCAGTAGTAGCTTAGCGGGAGGCGGCACAGATACGCAGTATTTT
>TRBV5-6|.|TRBJ1-2|.
CASSEGIRTCGYTF
TGTGCCAGCAGCGAGGGCATAAGGACGTGTGGCTACACCTTC
>TRBV13|.|TRBJ1-2|.
CASSLARGGYPF
TGTGCCAGCAGCTTAGCTAGGGGAGGCTACCCCTTC
>TRBV19|.|TRBJ1-1|.
CASSIDSRVLGTEAFF
TGTGCCAGTAGTATAGATTCGAGGGTTCTGGGCACTGAAGCTTTCTTT
>TRBV6-5|.|TRBJ2-7|.
CASSAGLNYEQYF
TGTGCCAGCAGTGCGGGACTTAACTACGAGCAGTACTTC
>TRBV27|TRBD1|TRBJ1-6|.
CASSVGQYNSPLHF
TGTGCCAGCAGTGTGGGACAGTATAATTCACCCCTCCACTTT
>TRBV23-1|.|TRBJ1-5|.
CASSWPEETRNQPQHF
TGCGCCAGCAGCTGGCCGGAGGAGACGCGCAATCAGCCCCAGCATTTT
>TRBV29-1|.|TRBJ2-5|.
CSVASQVIQGETQYF
TGCAGCGTGGCATCCCAAGTTATTCAGGGAGAGACCCAGTACTTC
>TRBV6-5|.|TRBJ2-7|.
CASSWGPEQYF
TGTGCCAGCAGTTGGGGCCCAGAGCAGTACTTC
>TRBV2|TRBD1|TRBJ2-5|few
CASSNRGPETQYF
TGTGCCAGCAGTAACAGGGGTCCAGAGACCCAGTACTTC
>TRBV19|TRBD2|TRBJ2-1|.
CASSIGLAGGTNNEQFF
TGTGCCAGTAGTATAGGGCTAGCGGGAGGGACCAACAATGAGCAGTTCTTC
>TRBV19|TRBD2|TRBJ2-5|.
CASSIRRERAETQYF
TGTGCCAGTAGTATACGGCGGGAGAGGGCGGAGACCCAGTACTTC
>TRBV4-2|.|TRBJ1-2|.
CASSQDAVGGYTF
TGTGCCAGCAGCCAAGATGCAGTCGGGGGCTACACCTTC
>TRBV5-1|.|TRBJ1-1|.
CASSFWGGNTEAFF
TGCGCCAGCAGCTTTTGGGGGGGAAACACTGAAGCTTTCTTT
>TRBV10-3|TRBD1|TRBJ2-3|.
CAISDWGQGGDTQYF
TGTGCCATCAGTGACTGGGGACAGGGAGGAGATACGCAGTATTTT
>TRBV6-1|.|TRBJ1-5|.
CASSETFTGQPQHF
TGTGCCAGCAGTGAGACTTTTACTGGCCAGCCCCAGCATTTT
>TRBV5-6|TRBD1|TRBJ2-7|.
CASRGTGGIYEQYF
TGTGCCAGCAGGGGGACAGGGGGTATTTACGAGCAGTACTTC
>TRBV5-4|TRBD1|TRBJ2-7|.
CASSLQQGATYEQYF
TGTGCCAGCAGCTTGCAACAGGGGGCTACCTACGAGCAGTACTTC
>TRBV30|.|TRBJ1-1|.
CAWTLGLTNTEAFF
TGTGCCTGGACGTTGGGGCTCACGAACACTGAAGCTTTCTTT
>TRBV5-1|.|TRBJ1-1|.
CASSLAGQGGTEAFF
TGCGCCAGCAGCTTGGCCGGTCAGGGAGGCACTGAAGCTTTCTTT
>TRBV10-2|.|TRBJ1-4|.
CASTPTKGEKLFF
TGCGCCAGCACGCCGACTAAGGGTGAAAAACTGTTTTTT
>TRBV7-6|TRBD1|TRBJ2-7|.
CASSTGGEQYF
TGTGCCAGCAGCACAGGGGGCGAGCAGTACTTC
>TRBV11-2|.|TRBJ1-1|.
CASSLVGEAFF
TGTGCCAGCAGCTTAGTCGGTGAAGCTTTCTTT
>TRBV7-9|TRBD1|TRBJ1-4|.
CASSLVRGHGVVGKEKLFF
TGTGCCAGCAGCTTAGTGAGGGGGCATGGCGTCGTTGGGAAGGAAAAACTGTTTTTT
>TRBV7-9|TRBD1|TRBJ1-2|.
CASSDYFYGTDYGYTF
TGTGCCAGCAGCGATTATTTTTACGGGACAGACTATGGCTACACCTTC
>TRBV5-1|.|TRBJ1-4|.
CASSLVGRMSKLFF
TGCGCCAGCAGCTTGGTTGGGCGAATGAGTAAACTGTTTTTT
>TRBV2|TRBD1|TRBJ2-5|.
CASRGQGPQETQYF
TGTGCCAGCAGGGGACAGGGGCCGCAAGAGACCCAGTACTTC
>TRBV5-1|.|TRBJ1-1|.
CASSLRGAPNTEAFF
TGCGCCAGCAGCTTAAGGGGCGCCCCTAACACTGAAGCTTTCTTT
>TRBV4-1|.|TRBJ2-1|.
CASSPPFGGNEQFF
TGCGCCAGCAGCCCCCCTTTCGGGGGTAATGAGCAGTTCTTC
>TRBV10-3|.|TRBJ1-1|once
CAMADRQNTEAFF
TGTGCCATGGCAGACAGACAAAACACTGAAGCTTTCTTT
>TRBV6-1|TRBD1|TRBJ2-7|.
CASSVGQGLYEQYF
TGTGCCAGCAGTGTGGGACAGGGCCTCTACGAGCAGTACTTC
>TRBV7-9|.|TRBJ2-7|.
CASSPPYADLQSYEQYF
TGTGCCAGCAGCCCCCCTTACGCGGACTTACAATCCTACGAGCAGTACTTC
>TRBV30|.|TRBJ1-1|.
CAWSGLKAATEAFF
TGTGCCTGGAGCGGACTAAAGGCAGCCACTGAAGCTTTCTTT
>TRBV6-4|.|TRBJ2-1|.
CASSAGEYNEQFF
TGTGCCAGCAGTGCGGGGGAGTACAATGAGCAGTTCTTC
>TRBV6-5|TRBD2|TRBJ2-7|once
CASSYSRPSGSYEQYF
TGTGCCAGCAGTTACTCAAGGCCCAGCGGGAGTTACGAGCAGTACTTC
>TRBV2|TRBD1|TRBJ2-7|.
CASRGDRVSYEQYF
TGTGCCAGCAGGGGGGACAGGGTATCCTACGAGCAGTACTTC
>TRBV6-1|TRBD2|TRBJ2-3|.
CASSVRTSGRRDTQYF
TGTGCCAGCAGTGTACGGACTAGCGGGAGACGAGATACGCAGTATTTT
>TRBV5-4|TRBD2|TRBJ2-5|.
CASSGGTTTQETQYF
TGTGCCAGCAGTGGCGGGACTACGACTCAAGAGACCCAGTACTTC
>TRBV10-1|TRBD1|TRBJ2-1|.
CASGRTGYEQFF
TGCGCCAGCGGTAGGACAGGGTATGAGCAGTTCTTC
>TRBV19|.|TRBJ2-2|.
CASSIGETGELFF
TGTGCCAGTAGTATAGGAGAGACCGGGGAGCTGTTTTTT
>TRBV23-1|.|TRBJ1-1|.
CASGETGANTEAFF
TGCGCCAGCGGAGAGACAGGCGCGAACACTGAAGCTTTCTTT
>TRBV12-5|.|TRBJ2-2|.
CASGFRSTGELFF
TGTGCTAGTGGTTTTCGGAGCACCGGGGAGCTGTTTTTT
>TRBV4-1|TRBD2|TRBJ2-1|once
CASSRSGGGGPYNEQFF
TGCGCCAGCAGCCGTTCTGGGGGCGGGGGGCCCTACAATGAGCAGTTCTTC
>TRBV5-5|.|TRBJ2-5|.
CASSLNFMSGQETQYF
TGTGCCAGCAGCTTGAATTTCATGTCGGGACAAGAGACCCAGTACTTC
>TRBV28|.|TRBJ2-1|.
CASSLRFSGSYNEQFF
TGTGCCAGCAGTTTAAGGTTTTCGGGTTCGTACAATGAGCAGTTCTTC
>TRBV7-2|.|TRBJ2-1|few
CASSLALLDINEQFF
TGTGCCAGCAGCTTAGCGCTGCTGGACATTAATGAGCAGTTCTTC
>TRBV7-2|.|TRBJ1-1|.
CASSLDSVTEAFF
TGTGCCAGCAGCTTAGATAGCGTCACTGAAGCTTTCTTT